The source of this TCR beta chain is a study of cytomegalovirus exposure and HLA in healthy donors. Notes on this clone: Antigen specificity is unknown.

The CDR3 contains 16 residues. Germline CDR1 is SNHLY and CDR2 is FYNNEI. Deletions cut 2 bases from V and 2 bases from J, with 15 bases between. Among the roughly 120 subjects of the validation cohort, separate from the roughly 670-subject first cohort, were the donors. Study outcomes and limitations: Overall, about 160 TCR beta chains were annotated as cytomegalovirus-associated. Accounts indicate the classifier identified cytomegalovirus status with strong specificity and sensitivity.

TCRdb keeps only in-frame clones here, not all; method: immunoSEQ multiplex PCR. Of around 120,000 clones listed, roughly 88% are singletons. The chain carries TRBV2 and TRBJ1-2; no clear D. Sequencing was carried out using PBMCs. This clonotype originated in a man aged 18 to 35 in good health and CMV-seronegative. The CDR3 sequence: CASSESMSYSNYGYTF. DNA of the CDR3: TGTGCCAGCAGTGAATCCATGTCCTATAGCAACTATGGCTACACCTTC.